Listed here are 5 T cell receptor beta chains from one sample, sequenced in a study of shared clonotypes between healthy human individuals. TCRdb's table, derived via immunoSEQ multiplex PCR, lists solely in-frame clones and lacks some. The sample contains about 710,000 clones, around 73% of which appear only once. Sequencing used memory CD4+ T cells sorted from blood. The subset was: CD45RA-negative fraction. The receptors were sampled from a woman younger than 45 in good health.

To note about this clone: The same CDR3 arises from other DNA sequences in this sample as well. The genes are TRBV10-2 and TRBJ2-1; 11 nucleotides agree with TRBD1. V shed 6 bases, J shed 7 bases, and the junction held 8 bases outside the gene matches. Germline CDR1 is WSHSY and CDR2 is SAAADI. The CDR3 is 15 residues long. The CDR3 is CASREGQGGGNEQFF. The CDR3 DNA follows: TGCGCCAGCAGAGAGGGACAGGGGGGAGGTAATGAGCAGTTCTTC.

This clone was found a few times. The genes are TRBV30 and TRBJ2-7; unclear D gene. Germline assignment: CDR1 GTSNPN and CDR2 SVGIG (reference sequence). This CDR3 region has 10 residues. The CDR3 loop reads CAILPHEQYF. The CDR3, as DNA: TGTGCTATCCTCCCCCACGAGCAGTACTTC.

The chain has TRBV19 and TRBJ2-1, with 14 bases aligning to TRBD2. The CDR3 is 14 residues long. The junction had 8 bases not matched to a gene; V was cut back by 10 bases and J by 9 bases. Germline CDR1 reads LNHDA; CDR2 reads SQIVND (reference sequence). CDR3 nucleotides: TGTGCCACCCGACTAGCGGGAGGGCCAGGTGAGCAGTTCTTC. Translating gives CATRLAGGPGEQFF.

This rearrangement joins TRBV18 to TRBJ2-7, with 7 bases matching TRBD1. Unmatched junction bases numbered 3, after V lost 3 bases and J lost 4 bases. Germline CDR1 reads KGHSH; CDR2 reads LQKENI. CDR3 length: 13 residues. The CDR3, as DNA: TGTGCCAGCTCACCTTGGGACAGTTACGAGCAGTACTTC. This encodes CASSPWDSYEQYF.

The CDR3 nucleotides read TGTGCCAGCAGTACCGGACAAAACACCGGGGAGCTGTTTTTT. Translating gives CASSTGQNTGELFF. This rearrangement joins TRBV28 to TRBJ2-2; perhaps TRBD1 as D (5 bases). V lost 5 bases and J 2 bases, leaving 9 bases between the germline ends. Germline loops: CDR1 MDHEN, CDR2 SYDVKM. This CDR3 has 14 amino acids.